The sequence of this T cell receptor (beta chain) was determined in a study of control samples from healthy donors and cancer patients. The protocol was immunoSEQ multiplex PCR, while the TCRdb copy is restricted to in-frame clones and leaves out a portion. The repertoire holds under 150,000 clones, about nine tenths seen once, with roughly 9% in the top ten. V trimming: 2 bases; J trimming: 2 bases; junction bases outside the gene matches: 9. There are 16 residues in the CDR3. Germline V gene sequence: CDR1 SQVTM, CDR2 ANQGSEA. This chain connects TRBV29-1 to TRBJ2-7, with 10 bases lining up with TRBD2. Sequencing was done on a sample of blood. This TCR derives from a woman in her thirties in good health. CDR3 region: CSVERIGSGRTYEQYF. In DNA form, the CDR3 reads TGCAGCGTTGAACGTATCGGTAGCGGGAGGACCTACGAGCAGTACTTC.